This TCR beta chain was obtained from a study of OX40 agonist ivuxolimab in advanced cancers. The overall study: Patients treated during dose escalation were battling hepatocellular carcinoma, melanoma, renal cell or head and neck cancer.

This clone was seen once. The CDR3 extends over 15 amino acids. Germline V gene sequence: CDR1 SGHTA, CDR2 FQGTGA. Trimming pared 2 bases from V and 4 bases from J, leaving 15 bases between. Produced via immunoSEQ multiplex PCR; TCRdb's table is partial and in-frame only. The table has 20,000 to 25,000 clones, 60% to 85% seen once. The input for sequencing was CD4+ or CD8+ T cells sorted from blood, taken in a trial of the OX40 agonist ivuxolimab. This TCR was recovered from an adult with an advanced solid tumor such as melanoma, head and neck, liver or kidney cancer. J is TRBJ2-7 and V is TRBV7-3; either TRBD1 or TRBD2 may fit D (6 bases each). As DNA, the CDR3 is TGTGCCAGCAGCTTAGCGCCGGGGGCCGCGTACGAGCAGTACTTC. Translating it yields CASSLAPGAAYEQYF.